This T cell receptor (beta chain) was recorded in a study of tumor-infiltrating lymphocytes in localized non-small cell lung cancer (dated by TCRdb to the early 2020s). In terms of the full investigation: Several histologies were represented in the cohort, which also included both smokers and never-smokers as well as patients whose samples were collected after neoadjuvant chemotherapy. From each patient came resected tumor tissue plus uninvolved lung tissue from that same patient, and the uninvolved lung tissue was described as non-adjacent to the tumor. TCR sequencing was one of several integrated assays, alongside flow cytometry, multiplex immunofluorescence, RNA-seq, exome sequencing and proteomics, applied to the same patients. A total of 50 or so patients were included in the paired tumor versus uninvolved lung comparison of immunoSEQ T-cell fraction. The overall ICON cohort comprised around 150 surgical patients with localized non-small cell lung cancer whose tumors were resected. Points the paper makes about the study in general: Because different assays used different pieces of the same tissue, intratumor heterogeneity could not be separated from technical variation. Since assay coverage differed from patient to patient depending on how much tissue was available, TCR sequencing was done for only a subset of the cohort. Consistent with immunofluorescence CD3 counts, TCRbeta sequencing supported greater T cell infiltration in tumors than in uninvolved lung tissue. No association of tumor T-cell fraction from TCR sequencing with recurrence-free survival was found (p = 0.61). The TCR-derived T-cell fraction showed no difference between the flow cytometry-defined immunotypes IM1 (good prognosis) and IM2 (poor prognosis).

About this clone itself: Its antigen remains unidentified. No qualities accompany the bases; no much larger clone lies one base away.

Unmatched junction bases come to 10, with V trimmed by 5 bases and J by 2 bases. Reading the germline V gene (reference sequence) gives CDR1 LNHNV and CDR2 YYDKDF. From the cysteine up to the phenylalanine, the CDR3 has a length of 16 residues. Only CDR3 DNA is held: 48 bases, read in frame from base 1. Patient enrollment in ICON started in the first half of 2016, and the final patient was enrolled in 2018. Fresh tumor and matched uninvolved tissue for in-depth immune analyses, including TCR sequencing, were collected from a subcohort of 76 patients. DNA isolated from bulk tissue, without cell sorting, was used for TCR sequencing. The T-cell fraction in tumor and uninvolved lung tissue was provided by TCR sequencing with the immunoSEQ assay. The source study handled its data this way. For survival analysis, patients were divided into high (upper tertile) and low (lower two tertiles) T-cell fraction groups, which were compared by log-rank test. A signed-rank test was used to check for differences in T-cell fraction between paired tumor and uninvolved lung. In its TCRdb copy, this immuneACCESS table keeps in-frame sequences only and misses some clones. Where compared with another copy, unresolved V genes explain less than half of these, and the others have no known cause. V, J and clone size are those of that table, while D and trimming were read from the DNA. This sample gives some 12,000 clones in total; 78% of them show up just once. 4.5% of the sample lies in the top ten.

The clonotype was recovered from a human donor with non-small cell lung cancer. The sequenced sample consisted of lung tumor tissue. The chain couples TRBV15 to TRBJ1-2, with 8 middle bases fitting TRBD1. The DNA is TGTGCCACCAGCGTATACCCGGGACAGGAAAACTATGGCTACACCTTC. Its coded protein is CATSVYPGQENYGYTF.